The sequence of this T cell receptor (beta chain) was determined in a study of blood T cell repertoires in COVID-19. Study-wide context: Spain, Italy and the United States supplied samples that represented acute and convalescent COVID-19. PBMCs, B-cell-depleted T cells, or T cells provided the cDNA or gDNA that made up the material.

In the authors' workflow: Estimation of nucleated cell counts was performed using reference gene primer amplification. Produced via immunoSEQ multiplex PCR; TCRdb's table is partial and in-frame only. D and trimming were read from the DNA, whereas the V and J calls and clone size are those reported in that table. The table has some 380,000 clones, around 91% seen once; the top ten hold around 7%. With 5 bases clipped from V and 8 bases from J, the junction kept 6 bases outside the gene matches. CDR3 length equals 14 residues. Germline V gene data show CDR1 as SGHKS and CDR2 as YYEKEE (reference sequence).

This clonotype was sampled from a man aged 18 to 29 with active or convalescent COVID-19. This chain connects TRBV5-5 to TRBJ1-4; 10 bases match TRBD1. Sequencing was done on a sample of peripheral blood. The CDR3 nucleotides are TGTGCCAGCAGGGGGACAGGGGTCTGGGAAAAACTGTTTTTT. Translated, it gives CASRGTGVWEKLFF. Complete variable domain (other parts from reference TRBV5-5 and TRBJ1-4): DAGVTQSPTHLIKTRGQQVTLRCSPISGHKSVSWYQQVLGQGPQFIFQYYEKEERGRGNFPDRFSARQFPNYSSELNVNALLLGDSALYLCASRGTGVWEKLFFGSGTQLSVL.